This T cell receptor (beta chain) came from a study of blood T cell repertoires in COVID-19. Study details: Collection of acute and convalescent COVID-19 samples took place in the United States, Italy and Spain. In each case, the material was cDNA or gDNA derived from T cells, B-cell-depleted T cells, or PBMCs.

TCRdb keeps only in-frame clones here, not all; method: immunoSEQ multiplex PCR. The table has some 200,000 clones, less than 90% seen once. Individuals aged about 18 to 100 years were recruited from some 26 US areas. This CDR3 is built from 15 residues. V was pared by 6 bases and J by 3 bases, with 5 bases of the junction left unmatched. The V gene's germline CDR1 is MGHRA and CDR2 YSYEKL. Material: PBMCs or T cells enriched from blood (not recorded which). The receptor's source is a woman between 45 and 60 years old in a cohort exposed to, infected with or recovered from COVID-19 (not recorded which). The chain carries TRBV4-1 and TRBJ2-5, with TRBD2 identical over 12 bases. CDR3 sequence: CASRRRTSGEETQYF. The CDR3, as DNA: TGCGCCAGCAGGCGGCGGACTAGCGGGGAAGAGACCCAGTACTTC.